Shown below are 7 T cell receptor delta chains from a single sample sequenced in a study of gamma-delta T cells after stem cell transplantation. TCRdb fed the RT-PCR reads into CATT to redo clone calling. The sample yields approximately 3,000 delta-chain clones, over 1.5% seen once. Sequencing used gamma-delta T cells. All receptors derive from a human donor. It is not recorded whose cells these are; they may come from a transplant donor.

By sample share, this clone is medium-sized. The sample holds other DNA sequences that translate to the same CDR3. The chain has TRDV2 and TRDJ1; 8 nucleotides agree with TRDD3. Germline V CDR1 and CDR2: GEAIGNYY, EKD. The CDR3 runs to 17 residues. V dropped 0 bases and J dropped 0; count of bases not matched to a gene: 8. The CDR3 reads CACDTPFTGGNTDKLIF. CDR3 nucleotides: TGTGCCTGTGACACCCCCTTTACTGGGGGGAACACCGATAAACTCATCTTT.

Comment on this clone: This may arise from a read error, as a much more abundant clone is one base away. The rearrangement joins TRDV2 to TRDJ1; TRDD3 might be the D (6 bases). Looked up from germline, CDR1 is GEAIGNYY and CDR2 is EKD. V gave up 7 bases and J gave up 0 bases, with 17 bases separating them. The CDR3 runs to 15 residues. The CDR3 sequence is CACDFPGEYTDKLIF. CDR3 DNA sequence: TGTGCCTGCGATTTTCCGGGGGAGTACACCGATAAACTCATCTTT.

Notes on this clone: A far larger clone is only one base removed, so a read error is likely. Other DNA sequences within the sample encode an identical CDR3. This chain connects TRDV2 to TRDJ1; the match to TRDD3 covers 9 bases. With V trimmed by 1 base and J by 4 bases, 9 bases remained unmatched. The V gene's germline CDR1 is GEAIGNYY and CDR2 EKD. The CDR3 totals 16 residues. CDR3 residues: CACDTVGDKDLDKLIF. The CDR3 DNA sequence: TGTGCCTGTGACACAGTGGGGGATAAAGACCTCGATAAACTCATCTTT.

Comment on this clone: TCRdb records a much larger clone's protein for this DNA, with a difference at residue 10 that likely arises from a read error; the protein given is the translation of the DNA. This chain links TRDV2 with TRDJ1; no clear D. The CDR3 is 19 residues long. The germline CDR1 and CDR2 sequences are GEAIGNYY and EKD. V lost 0 bases, J lost 2 bases, and 24 bases lay in between. The CDR3 sequence is CACDTAFSPAPAPTDKLIF. In DNA form, the CDR3 reads TGTGCCTGTGACACCGCCTTTTCTCCGGCCCCAGCGCCTACCGATAAACTCATCTTT.

By its share, this clone is hyperexpanded. Other DNA sequences within the sample encode an identical CDR3. This chain uses TRDV2 with TRDJ1; TRDD3 agrees at 9 bases. The CDR3 length is 17 residues. V lost 3 bases, J lost 0 bases, and 10 bases stayed unmatched. The germline CDR1 and CDR2 sequences are GEAIGNYY and EKD. This chain's CDR3 is CACDGLGDLLNTDKLIF. The CDR3 nucleotides are TGTGCCTGTGACGGACTGGGGGACCTTCTTAACACCGATAAACTCATCTTT.

This clone showed up just a few times. The protein recorded in TCRdb matches a much larger clone and deviates from this DNA's translation at residue 19, suggesting a read error; the protein here is obtained by translating the DNA. V is TRDV2 and J is TRDJ3; 10 bases are a match to TRDD3. Germline V gene data show CDR1 as GEAIGNYY and CDR2 as EKD. The CDR3 is made up of 21 amino acids. CDR3 sequence reads: CACDSVEGDTRPTWDTRQIFF. DNA of the CDR3: TGTGCCTGTGACTCCGTAGAGGGGGATACGCGACCCACCTGGGACACCCGACAGATTTTTTTC.

This clone has just a few counts. A read error is likely here: a far larger clone is one base away. Distinct nucleotide sequences in the sample also encode this CDR3. The V call is TRDV2, the J call TRDJ3; TRDD3 is a possible D gene (6 bases). CDR1 and CDR2 from the germline V gene are GEAIGNYY and EKD. This CDR3 has 21 amino acids. CDR3 in DNA: TGTGCCTGTGACACCGCGGAGAGAGGGAGGGATAACCCCTGGGACACCCGACAGATGTTCTTC. It translates to CACDTAERGRDNPWDTRQMFF.